Listed here are 30 T cell receptor beta chains from one sample, sequenced in a study of blood T cell repertoires in COVID-19 (dated by TCRdb to 2018 to 2020). The library was generated by the immunoSEQ multiplex PCR assay. The table comes from immuneACCESS by way of TCRdb, which keeps in-frame sequences with V and J called. Part of the clones is missing from these tables; in studies checked, under half for an unresolved V gene and the rest for unknown reasons. The sample records 100,000 to 150,000 clones, around 87% of which are singletons. Of the sample, roughly 30% falls within the top ten clones. Sequencing used peripheral blood. These receptors were obtained from a woman aged 70 to 79 with acute or convalescent COVID-19.

The chain combines TRBV18 with TRBJ2-1; weak D call: TRBD1 (5 bases). CDR3 length equals 17 residues. The V gene lost 0 bases and the J gene lost 4 bases, with 16 bases spanning the gap. The germline V gene has CDR1 KGHSH and CDR2 LQKENI. The CDR3, as DNA: TGTGCCAGCTCACCACCTTCCGGCGGCAGGGTTTACAATGAGCAGTTCTTC. Amino acids: CASSPPSGGRVYNEQFF. Looking up the rest from reference TRBV18 and TRBJ2-1 gives the full variable domain: NAGVMQNPRHLVRRRGQEARLRCSPMKGHSHVYWYRQLPEEGLKFMVYLQKENIIDESGMPKERFSAEFPKEGPSILRIQQVVRGDSAAYFCASSPPSGGRVYNEQFFGPGTRLTVL.

CDR3 sequence reads: CASSLGAGDYNSPLHF. CDR3 DNA sequence: TGTGCCAGCAGCTTGGGCGCAGGGGATTATAATTCACCCCTCCACTTT. J is TRBJ1-6 and V is TRBV5-4; a weak D match, TRBD1 (6 bases). Germline V CDR1 and CDR2: SGHNT, YYREEE (reference sequence). Between the trimmed V and J ends, which lost 0 bases and 4 bases, there was a span of 11 bases. CDR3 size: 16 residues.

This clone has more than one count but fewer than ten. J is TRBJ1-6 and V is TRBV2; possibly TRBD1 for D (6 bases). V was clipped by 3 bases and J by 10 bases, with 13 bases between them. CDR1 SNHLY and CDR2 FYNNEI come from the germline V gene. CDR3 length equals 14 residues. The CDR3 DNA reads as TGTGCCAGCAGTGAGTGGGGGCTCAACTCACCCCTCCACTTT. Amino acid sequence: CASSEWGLNSPLHF.

The table lists this clone with a count of one. V and J are TRBV4-2 and TRBJ2-7; 12 bases agree with TRBD2. V shed 2 bases and J 6 bases; nucleotides not matched to a gene: 8. The length of the CDR3 is 16 residues. Germline assignment: CDR1 LGHNA and CDR2 YNFKEQ. CDR3 coding DNA: TGTGCCAGCAGCCAACCGGGACTAGCGGGCCAGGGCGAGCAGTACTTC. It is translated as CASSQPGLAGQGEQYF.

V gene TRBV6-5 combines with J gene TRBJ1-6; TRBD1 matches at 7 bases. This CDR3 is 15 amino acids long. Germline loops: CDR1 MNHEY, CDR2 SVGAGI. V lost 8 bases and J lost 10; bases outside the gene matches: 14. The CDR3 sequence is CASSRVQGVPSPLHF. The CDR3 bases are TGTGCCAGCTCCCGGGTGCAGGGGGTCCCCTCACCCCTCCACTTT.

Many counts were recorded for this clone. The chain joins TRBV10-3 to TRBJ1-1; no definite D call. The CDR3 contains 16 residues. Trimming pared 0 bases from V and 0 bases from J, leaving 11 bases between. Germline V lookup: CDR1 ENHRY, CDR2 SYGVKD. The CDR3 loop is CAISESGVTMNTEAFF. CDR3 nucleotides: TGTGCCATCAGTGAGTCTGGGGTGACTATGAACACTGAAGCTTTCTTT.

The chain uses TRBV9 and TRBJ2-1, with 7 bases that match TRBD1. The CDR3 loop spans 15 amino acids. J was trimmed by 2 bases and V by 9 bases; bases with no gene match: 11. CDR1 SGDLS and CDR2 YYNGEE come from the germline V gene. This CDR3 is CAILTRDRTYNEQFF. In DNA form, the CDR3 reads TGTGCCATCCTAACCCGGGACAGAACCTACAATGAGCAGTTCTTC.

The CDR3 DNA reads TGTGCCAGCAGTTTACATGGGACAGGTGGGGAGACCCAGTACTTC. It yields the protein CASSLHGTGGETQYF. This chain connects TRBV28 to TRBJ2-5; 8 bases align to TRBD1. The CDR3 is 15 residues long. The V segment lost 2 bases and the J segment 5 bases; nucleotides outside the gene matches: 7. Germline loops: CDR1 MDHEN, CDR2 SYDVKM.

V and J are TRBV3-1 (or the pseudogene TRBV3-2) and TRBJ1-4, with D unresolved. Germline V gives CDR1 LGHDT, CDR2 YNNKEL (reference sequence). This CDR3 is built from 14 residues. Trimming removed 6 bases from V and 4 bases from J, with 12 bases in between. The CDR3 coding sequence is TGTGCCAGCAGAGTGACTCTAAATAATGAAAAACTGTTTTTT. This encodes CASRVTLNNEKLFF.

This clone was found a few times. This chain uses TRBV7-3 with TRBJ2-2, with a weak D call TRBD1 (5 bases). The V gene lost 6 bases and the J gene lost 1 base, with 12 bases spanning the gap. The CDR3 runs to 15 residues. The germline V gene has CDR1 SGHTA and CDR2 FQGTGA. The CDR3 region is CASSSNTGNTGELFF. The CDR3 DNA follows: TGTGCCAGCAGTTCTAATACAGGGAACACCGGGGAGCTGTTTTTT. Supplemented by reference TRBV7-3 and TRBJ2-2, the full variable domain reads GAGVSQTPSNKVTEKGKYVELRCDPISGHTALYWYRQSLGQGPEFLIYFQGTGAADDSGLPNDRFFAVRPEGSVSTLKIQRTERGDSAVYLCASSSNTGNTGELFFGEGSRLTVL.

The V and J genes are TRBV2 and TRBJ1-5, with 7 bases lining up with TRBD1. The CDR3 runs 15 residues. Per germline, CDR1 SNHLY and CDR2 FYNNEI. Trimming removed 6 bases from V and 0 bases from J; junction bases left unmatched: 5. CDR3 bases: TGTGCCAGCAGCGAGGGACAGCATAGCAATCAGCCCCAGCATTTT. It is translated as CASSEGQHSNQPQHF.

The genes are TRBV4-1 and TRBJ1-5; D may be TRBD1 (6 bases). Germline CDR1 reads MGHRA; CDR2 reads YSYEKL. The V and J ends lost 6 bases and 6 bases respectively, with 15 bases between them. The CDR3 runs 14 residues. The CDR3 DNA sequence: TGCGCCAGCAGTCCGGACAGTCCGAGTCAGCCCCAGCATTTT. Translation gives CASSPDSPSQPQHF.

The chain has TRBV5-1 and TRBJ2-7, with 9 bases that match TRBD1. CDR1 and CDR2 (germline): SGHRS, YFSETQ. The CDR3 consists of 15 residues. The J segment lost 5 bases and the V segment lost 5 bases, leaving 11 bases of the junction unmatched. The CDR3 DNA is TGCGCCAGCAGTTTAGATACAGGGGGCATCCACGAGCAGTACTTC. Its translation: CASSLDTGGIHEQYF.

The V call is TRBV11-3, the J call TRBJ2-7; 7 nucleotides agree with TRBD2. The CDR3 is made up of 15 amino acids. The trim removed 5 bases at V and 4 bases at J, leaving 11 bases unmatched. Germline V gives CDR1 SGHNT, CDR2 YENEEA. The CDR3 loop reads CASSPRAGVRYEQYF. The CDR3 coding sequence is TGTGCCAGCAGCCCCAGGGCGGGGGTTCGGTACGAGCAGTACTTC. Complete variable domain (other parts from reference TRBV11-3 and TRBJ2-7): EAGVVQSPRYKIIEKKQPVAFWCNPISGHNTLYWYLQNLGQGPELLIRYENEEAVDDSQLPKDRFSAERLKGVDSTLKIQPAELGDSAVYLCASSPRAGVRYEQYFGPGTRLTVT.

This clone was observed once. The V gene is TRBV2, the J gene TRBJ1-5; TRBD1 matches at 7 bases. From germline, CDR1 is SNHLY and CDR2 FYNNEI. V lost 6 bases and J lost 2; bases outside the gene matches: 7. The CDR3 spans 15 residues. The CDR3 DNA follows: TGTGCCAGCAGCGAAACAGGGGTCGGCAATCAGCCCCAGCATTTT. Residues: CASSETGVGNQPQHF.

The chain carries TRBV20-1 and TRBJ1-4; D is undetermined. The germline V gene has CDR1 DFQATT and CDR2 SNEGSKA (reference sequence). V was cut by 3 bases and J by 8 bases, with 19 bases left in between. The CDR3 has 15 amino acids. Here the CDR3 reads CSASRRGGLGEKLFF. The CDR3 DNA is TGCAGTGCTAGTAGACGGGGTGGTCTCGGCGAAAAACTGTTTTTT.

In DNA, the CDR3 is TGTGCCAGCTCACCACGGGATAGCGGGGGAGCAGATACGCAGTATTTT. Translated, it gives CASSPRDSGGADTQYF. The chain joins TRBV18 to TRBJ2-3, with 9 bases lining up with TRBD2. V shed 1 base and J 4 bases; nucleotides not matched to a gene: 6. CDR1 and CDR2 from the germline V gene are KGHSH and LQKENI. This CDR3 has 16 residues.

The rearrangement joins TRBV24-1 to TRBJ2-1, with a weak D call TRBD1 (6 bases). The V gene lost 0 bases and the J gene lost 0 bases, with 8 bases spanning the gap. The CDR3 extends over 16 amino acids. From germline, CDR1 is KGHDR and CDR2 SFDVKD. The CDR3 DNA reads as TGTGCCACCAGTGATTTGACAGGGAGCTCCTACAATGAGCAGTTCTTC. Translated, it gives CATSDLTGSSYNEQFF.

The chain recombines TRBV4-1 with TRBJ1-2; 10 bases are a match to TRBD1. The CDR3 loop spans 16 amino acids. Germline trimming cut 4 bases from V and 6 bases from J; bases unmatched to any gene: 11. Germline values: CDR1 MGHRA, CDR2 YSYEKL. This CDR3 reads CASSLPGQGLIDGYTF. Here the CDR3 DNA reads TGCGCCAGCAGCCTTCCGGGACAGGGGCTGATAGATGGCTACACCTTC.

CDR3 sequence: CASSSRRGRGGGDTQYF. CDR3 nucleotides: TGTGCCAGCAGCTCCCGGCGTGGGCGGGGGGGAGGAGATACGCAGTATTTT. The chain combines TRBV5-4 with TRBJ2-3, with 9 bases lining up with TRBD2. This CDR3 is built from 17 residues. Trimming at V came to 3 bases and at J to 5 bases, leaving 13 bases not matched to a gene. Germline V CDR1 and CDR2: SGHNT, YYREEE (reference sequence).

Concerning this clone itself: At one end the junction does not follow the germline gene, possibly because of a read error. The rearrangement uses TRBV10-3 and TRBJ1-2, with 9 bases aligning to TRBD1. CDR1 is ENHRY and CDR2 is SYGVKD in the germline V gene. The CDR3 covers 17 residues. DNA of the CDR3: TGTGCCATCAGTCAGTCTTCCGGGACAGGGTTTAACTATGGCTACACCTTC. It translates to CAISQSSGTGFNYGYTF.

V is TRBV25-1 and J is TRBJ2-4, with 8 bases aligning to TRBD1. V lost 6 bases and J lost 7; bases outside the gene matches: 8. From germline, CDR1 is MGHDK and CDR2 SYGVNS. The CDR3 sequence is 14 residues long. CDR3 sequence: CASRDRGQVNIQYF. Written as DNA, the CDR3 is TGTGCCAGCAGAGACAGGGGCCAGGTCAACATTCAGTACTTC.

The V call is TRBV7-8, the J call TRBJ1-2, with D hard to call. V dropped 5 bases and J dropped 4 bases, with 14 bases sitting between them. CDR1 and CDR2 (germline): SGHVS, FQNEAQ. The CDR3 totals 14 residues. The CDR3 nucleotides read TGTGCCAGCAGCCAGGCGGGAGCTTTCTATGGCTACACCTTC. This sequence encodes CASSQAGAFYGYTF.

The V call is TRBV28, the J call TRBJ1-2, with D uncertain. Trimming removed 2 bases at V and 5 bases at J, with 9 bases between. This CDR3 has 13 amino acids. Germline loops: CDR1 MDHEN, CDR2 SYDVKM. CDR3: CASSLGRMYGYTF. CDR3 bases: TGTGCCAGCAGTTTAGGCAGGATGTATGGCTACACCTTC.

J is TRBJ1-1 and V is TRBV6-5; D gene unclear. This CDR3 has 15 amino acids. V was pared by 2 bases and J by 0 bases, with 10 bases between. In germline, CDR1 is MNHEY, CDR2 SVGAGI. The CDR3 sequence: CASSYRAEMNTEAFF. The CDR3 region has the DNA TGTGCCAGCAGTTACCGCGCCGAGATGAACACTGAAGCTTTCTTT.

This chain connects TRBV12-5 to TRBJ1-5; D call uncertain. V was trimmed by 0 bases and J by 7 bases, leaving 10 bases between them. Germline V CDR1 and CDR2: LGHNT, FRNRAP. The CDR3 totals 14 residues. The CDR3 protein is CASGLVTAVQPQHF. In nucleotides, the CDR3 is TGTGCTAGTGGTTTGGTTACAGCGGTACAGCCCCAGCATTTT.

This rearrangement joins TRBV19 to TRBJ2-1, with 10 bases identical to TRBD2. V lost 5 bases to trimming and J lost 4 bases; unmatched junction nucleotides: 5. CDR1 is LNHDA, CDR2 SQIVND, per germline (reference sequence). This CDR3 has 15 residues. The CDR3 sequence: CASSYTSGAYNEQFF. DNA for the CDR3: TGTGCCAGTAGTTATACTAGCGGGGCGTACAATGAGCAGTTCTTC. Combining the CDR3 with reference TRBV19 and TRBJ2-1 gives the whole variable domain DGGITQSPKYLFRKEGQNVTLSCEQNLNHDAMYWYRQDPGQGLRLIYYSQIVNDFQKGDIAEGYSVSREKKESFPLTVTSAQKNPTAFYLCASSYTSGAYNEQFFGPGTRLTVL.

The chain is built from TRBV25-1 and TRBJ2-3, with 8 bases identical to TRBD1. V shed 3 bases and J 1 base; nucleotides not matched to a gene: 6. The length of the CDR3 is 16 residues. The germline V gene has CDR1 MGHDK and CDR2 SYGVNS. CDR3 region: CASSESGTGRTDTQYF. The CDR3 DNA reads as TGTGCCAGCAGTGAGTCCGGGACAGGCCGCACAGATACGCAGTATTTT.

The chain couples TRBV6-5 to TRBJ2-5; 10 bases match TRBD2. The CDR3 has 15 residues. The germline gives CDR1 MNHEY, CDR2 SVGAGI. Losses at the gene ends were 6 bases for V and 5 bases for J; bases not matched to a gene: 9. Here the CDR3 reads CASRTSGAALETQYF. In nucleotides, the CDR3 is TGTGCCAGCAGAACTAGCGGGGCGGCGCTCGAGACCCAGTACTTC.

V is TRBV3-1 (or the pseudogene TRBV3-2) and J is TRBJ1-2, with 7 bases matching TRBD1. The CDR3 contains 13 residues. Trimming removed 7 bases from V and 2 bases from J; junction bases left unmatched: 4. CDR1 and CDR2 (germline): LGHDT, YNNKEL (reference sequence). Written as DNA, the CDR3 is TGTGCCAGCACCTCGGGACAGAACTATGGCTACACCTTC. Its protein product is CASTSGQNYGYTF.